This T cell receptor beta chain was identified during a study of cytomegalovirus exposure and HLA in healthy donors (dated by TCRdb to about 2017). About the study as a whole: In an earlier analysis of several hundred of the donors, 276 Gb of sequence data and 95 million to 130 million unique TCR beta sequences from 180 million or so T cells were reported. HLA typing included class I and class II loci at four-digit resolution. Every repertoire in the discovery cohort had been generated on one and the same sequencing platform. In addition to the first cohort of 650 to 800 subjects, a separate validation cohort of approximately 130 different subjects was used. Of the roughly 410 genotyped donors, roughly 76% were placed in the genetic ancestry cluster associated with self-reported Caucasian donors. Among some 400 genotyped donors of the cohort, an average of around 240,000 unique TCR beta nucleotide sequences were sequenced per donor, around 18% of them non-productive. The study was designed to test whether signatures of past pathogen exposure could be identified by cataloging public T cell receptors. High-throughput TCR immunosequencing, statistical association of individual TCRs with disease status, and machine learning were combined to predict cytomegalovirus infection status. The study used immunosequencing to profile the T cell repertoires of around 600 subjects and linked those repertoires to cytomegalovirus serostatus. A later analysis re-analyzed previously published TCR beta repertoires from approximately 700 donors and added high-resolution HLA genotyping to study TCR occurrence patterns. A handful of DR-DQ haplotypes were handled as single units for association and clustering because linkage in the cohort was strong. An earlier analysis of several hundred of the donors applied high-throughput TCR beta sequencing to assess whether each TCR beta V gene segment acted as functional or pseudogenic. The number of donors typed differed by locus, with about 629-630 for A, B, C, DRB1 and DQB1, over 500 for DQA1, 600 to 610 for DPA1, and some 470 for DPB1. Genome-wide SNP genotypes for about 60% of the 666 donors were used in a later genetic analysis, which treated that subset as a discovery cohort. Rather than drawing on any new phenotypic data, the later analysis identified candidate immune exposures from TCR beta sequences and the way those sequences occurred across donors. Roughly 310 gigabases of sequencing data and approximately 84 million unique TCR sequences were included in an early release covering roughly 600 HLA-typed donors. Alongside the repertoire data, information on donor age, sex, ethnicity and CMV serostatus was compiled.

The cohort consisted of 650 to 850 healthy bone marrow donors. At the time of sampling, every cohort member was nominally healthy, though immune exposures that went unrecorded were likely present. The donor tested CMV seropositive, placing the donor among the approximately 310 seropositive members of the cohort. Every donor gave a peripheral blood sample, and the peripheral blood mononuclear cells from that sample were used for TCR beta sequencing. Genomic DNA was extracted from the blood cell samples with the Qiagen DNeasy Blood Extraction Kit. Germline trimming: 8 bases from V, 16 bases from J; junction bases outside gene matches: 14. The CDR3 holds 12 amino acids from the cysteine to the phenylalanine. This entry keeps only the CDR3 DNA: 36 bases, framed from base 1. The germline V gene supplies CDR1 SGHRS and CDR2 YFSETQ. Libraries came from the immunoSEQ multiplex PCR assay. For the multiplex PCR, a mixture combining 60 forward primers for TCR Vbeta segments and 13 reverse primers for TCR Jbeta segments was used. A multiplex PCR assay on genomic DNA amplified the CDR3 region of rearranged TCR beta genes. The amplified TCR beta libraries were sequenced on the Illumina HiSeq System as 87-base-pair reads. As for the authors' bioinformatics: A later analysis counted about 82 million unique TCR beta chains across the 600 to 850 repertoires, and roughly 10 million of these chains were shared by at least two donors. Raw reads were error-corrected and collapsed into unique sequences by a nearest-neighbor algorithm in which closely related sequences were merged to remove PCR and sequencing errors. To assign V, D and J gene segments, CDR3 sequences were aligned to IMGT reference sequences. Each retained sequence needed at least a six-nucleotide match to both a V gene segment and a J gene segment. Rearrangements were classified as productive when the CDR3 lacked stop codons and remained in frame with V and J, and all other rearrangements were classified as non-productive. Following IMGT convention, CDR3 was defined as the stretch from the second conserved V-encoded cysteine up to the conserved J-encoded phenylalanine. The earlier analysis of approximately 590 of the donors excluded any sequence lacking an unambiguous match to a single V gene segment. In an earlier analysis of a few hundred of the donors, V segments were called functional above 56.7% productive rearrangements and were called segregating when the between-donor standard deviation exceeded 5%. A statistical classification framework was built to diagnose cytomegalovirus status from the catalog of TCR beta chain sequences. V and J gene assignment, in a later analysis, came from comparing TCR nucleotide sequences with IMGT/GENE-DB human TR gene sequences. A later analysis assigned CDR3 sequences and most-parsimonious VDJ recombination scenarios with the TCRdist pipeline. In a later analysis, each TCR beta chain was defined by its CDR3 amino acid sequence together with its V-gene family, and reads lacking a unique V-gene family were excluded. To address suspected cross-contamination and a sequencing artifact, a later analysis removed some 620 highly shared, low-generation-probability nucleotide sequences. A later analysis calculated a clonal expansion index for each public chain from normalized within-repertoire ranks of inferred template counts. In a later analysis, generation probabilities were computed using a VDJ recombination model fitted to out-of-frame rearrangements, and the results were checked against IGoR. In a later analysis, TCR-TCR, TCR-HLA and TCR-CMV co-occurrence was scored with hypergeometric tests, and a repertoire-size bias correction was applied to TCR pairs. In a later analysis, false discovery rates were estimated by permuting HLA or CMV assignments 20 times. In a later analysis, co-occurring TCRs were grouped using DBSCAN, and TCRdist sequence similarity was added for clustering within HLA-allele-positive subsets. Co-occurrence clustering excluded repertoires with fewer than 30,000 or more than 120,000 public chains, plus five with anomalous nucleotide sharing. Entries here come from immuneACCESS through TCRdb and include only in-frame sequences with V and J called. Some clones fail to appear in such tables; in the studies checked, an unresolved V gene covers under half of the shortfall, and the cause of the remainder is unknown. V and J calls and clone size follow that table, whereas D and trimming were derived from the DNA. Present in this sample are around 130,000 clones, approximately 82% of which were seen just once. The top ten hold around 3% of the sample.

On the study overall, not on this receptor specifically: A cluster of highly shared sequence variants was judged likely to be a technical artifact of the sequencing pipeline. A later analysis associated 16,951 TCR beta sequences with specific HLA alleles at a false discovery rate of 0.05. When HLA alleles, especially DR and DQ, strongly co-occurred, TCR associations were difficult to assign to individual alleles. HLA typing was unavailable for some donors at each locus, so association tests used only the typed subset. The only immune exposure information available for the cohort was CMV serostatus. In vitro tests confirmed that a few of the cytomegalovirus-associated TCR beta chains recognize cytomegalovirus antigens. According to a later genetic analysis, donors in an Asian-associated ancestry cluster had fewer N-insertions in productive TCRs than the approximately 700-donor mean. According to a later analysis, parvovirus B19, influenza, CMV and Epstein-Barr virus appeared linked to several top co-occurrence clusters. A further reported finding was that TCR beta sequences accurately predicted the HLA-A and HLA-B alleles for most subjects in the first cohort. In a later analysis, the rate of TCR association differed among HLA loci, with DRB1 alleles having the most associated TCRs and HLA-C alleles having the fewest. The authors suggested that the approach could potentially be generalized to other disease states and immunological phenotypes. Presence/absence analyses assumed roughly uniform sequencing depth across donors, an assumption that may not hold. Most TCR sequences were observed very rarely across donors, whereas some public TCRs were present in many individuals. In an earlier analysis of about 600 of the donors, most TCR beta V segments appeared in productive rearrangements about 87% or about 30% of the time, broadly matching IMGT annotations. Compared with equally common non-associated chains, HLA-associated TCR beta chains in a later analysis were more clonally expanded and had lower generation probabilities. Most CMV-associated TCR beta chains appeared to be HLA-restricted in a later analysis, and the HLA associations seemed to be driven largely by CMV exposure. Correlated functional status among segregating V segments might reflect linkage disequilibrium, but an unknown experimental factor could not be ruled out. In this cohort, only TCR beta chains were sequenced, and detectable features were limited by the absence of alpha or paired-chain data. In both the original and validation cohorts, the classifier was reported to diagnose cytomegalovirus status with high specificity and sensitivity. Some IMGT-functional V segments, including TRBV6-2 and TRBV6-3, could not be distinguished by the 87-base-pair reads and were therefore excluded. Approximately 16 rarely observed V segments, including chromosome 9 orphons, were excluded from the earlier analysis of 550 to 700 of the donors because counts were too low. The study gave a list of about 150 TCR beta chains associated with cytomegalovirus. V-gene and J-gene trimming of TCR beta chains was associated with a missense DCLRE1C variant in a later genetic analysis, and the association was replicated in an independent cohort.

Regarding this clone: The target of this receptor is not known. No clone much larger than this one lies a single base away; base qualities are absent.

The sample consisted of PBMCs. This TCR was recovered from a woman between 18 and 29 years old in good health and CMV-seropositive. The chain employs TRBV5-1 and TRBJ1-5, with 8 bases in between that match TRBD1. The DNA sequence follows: TGCGCCAGTGTGTTAAGGGGGACAGGCGTACATTTT. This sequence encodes CASVLRGTGVHF.